This TCR beta chain is drawn from a study of cytomegalovirus exposure and HLA in healthy donors. Primers for the PCR totalled 60 Vbeta and 13 Jbeta. Generated by immunoSEQ multiplex PCR, the TCRdb table keeps only in-frame clones and is missing some. The profile covers 160,000 or so clones, with 70% to 80% appearing a single time and roughly 9% taken by the ten largest. The ends lost 4 bases at V and 6 bases at J; junction bases unmatched: 5. This CDR3 has 14 residues. CDR1 is SNHLY and CDR2 is FYNNEI in the germline V gene. The sequenced sample was PBMCs. The sequence was collected from a man aged 18-30 years in good health and CMV-seropositive. This rearrangement joins TRBV2 to TRBJ2-3; 9 nucleotides match TRBD2. Written as DNA, the CDR3 is TGTGCCAGCAGTGGTGGGACTAGCATGGATACGCAGTATTTT. Protein: CASSGGTSMDTQYF.